These T cell receptor beta chains were read from a single sample in a study of control samples from healthy donors and cancer patients. Only in-frame clones appear in the TCRdb table, and some are missing; sequencing was by immunoSEQ multiplex PCR. Seen here are 120,000 to 150,000 clones, 94% observed once, and the top ten hold approximately 14%. The source material was blood. Receptors were obtained from a man aged 35 to 55 in good health. Both conserved end residues are part of each CDR3. The D gene is left open where the match is weak. The size entry is marked missing in some rows and otherwise reads once, few, many or a size class.

J,size,V,D,CDR3,DNA
TRBJ1-1,NA,TRBV5-6,NA,CASSYLTDGITEAFF,TGTGCCAGCAGCTACCTAACCGACGGGATAACTGAAGCTTTCTTT
TRBJ2-1,NA,TRBV7-2,NA,CASSFGQGFYNEQFF,TGTGCCAGCAGCTTCGGTCAGGGGTTTTACAATGAGCAGTTCTTC
TRBJ1-2,NA,TRBV4-2,NA,CASSQDSRVGGYTF,TGTGCCAGCAGCCAAGATAGCAGGGTAGGAGGCTACACCTTC
TRBJ2-5,NA,TRBV18,NA,CASSPLGTQETQYF,TGTGCCAGCTCACCACTAGGGACCCAAGAGACCCAGTACTTC
TRBJ1-2,NA,TRBV28,NA,CASWEGSHTF,TGTGCCAGCTGGGAGGGAAGTCACACCTTC
TRBJ1-3,NA,TRBV5-4,NA,CASSWGPDRLGNTIYF,TGTGCCAGCAGCTGGGGACCAGACCGACTTGGAAACACCATATATTTT
TRBJ1-6,NA,TRBV28,NA,CASWTYNSPLHF,TGTGCCAGCTGGACATATAATTCACCCCTCCACTTT
TRBJ1-2,NA,TRBV9,TRBD1,CASSVETGVGYGYTF,TGTGCCAGCAGCGTAGAGACAGGGGTTGGCTATGGCTACACCTTC
TRBJ1-2,many,TRBV6-2/TRBV6-3,TRBD1,CASSYPGQGAGGGYTF,TGTGCCAGCAGTTACCCGGGACAGGGGGCAGGTGGCGGCTACACCTTC
TRBJ2-5,NA,TRBV5-1,NA,CASSSGALQETQYF,TGCGCCAGCAGCTCGGGGGCCCTCCAAGAGACCCAGTACTTC
TRBJ2-3,NA,TRBV24-1,NA,CATSEPGRGTDTQYF,TGTGCCACCAGTGAACCAGGGAGGGGGACAGATACGCAGTATTTT
TRBJ2-5,NA,TRBV9,NA,CASSVGGAEQETQYF,TGTGCCAGCAGCGTAGGGGGGGCTGAACAAGAGACCCAGTACTTC
TRBJ1-5,NA,TRBV4-1,TRBD1,CASSPEGQAYNQPQHF,TGCGCCAGCAGCCCTGAAGGACAGGCCTACAATCAGCCCCAGCATTTT
TRBJ2-3,NA,TRBV7-2,TRBD2,CASSSGTRLTDTQYF,TGTGCCAGCAGCTCCGGGACTAGACTCACAGATACGCAGTATTTT
TRBJ2-3,NA,TRBV20-1,NA,CSARGTDTQYF,TGCAGTGCTAGGGGTACAGATACGCAGTATTTT
TRBJ2-3,NA,TRBV5-6,TRBD2,CASRGGLADTDTQYF,TGTGCCAGCAGGGGGGGACTAGCGGACACAGATACGCAGTATTTT
TRBJ2-1,NA,TRBV6-6,NA,CASSYSQANNEQFF,TGTGCCAGCAGTTACTCCCAGGCCAACAATGAGCAGTTCTTC
TRBJ2-3,NA,TRBV27,TRBD1,CASPGQVGTDTQYF,TGTGCCAGTCCGGGACAGGTCGGCACAGATACGCAGTATTTT
TRBJ2-1,NA,TRBV5-6,TRBD2,CASSLHSGWGNEQFF,TGTGCCAGCAGCTTACATAGCGGGTGGGGGAATGAGCAGTTCTTC
TRBJ2-1,NA,TRBV10-3,NA,CAISQLGGNEQFF,TGTGCCATCAGCCAGTTGGGGGGTAATGAGCAGTTCTTC
TRBJ2-7,NA,TRBV3-1/TRBV3-2,TRBD2,CARSQELAGVKGGEQYF,TGTGCCCGCAGCCAAGAACTAGCGGGGGTTAAGGGGGGCGAGCAGTACTTC
TRBJ1-2,NA,TRBV4-2,TRBD1,CASSQDLVGGQGPNYGYTF,TGTGCCAGCAGCCAAGATCTGGTGGGGGGACAGGGGCCTAACTATGGCTACACCTTC
TRBJ1-6,NA,TRBV4-2,NA,CASSQDQGNNSPLHF,TGTGCCAGCAGCCAAGATCAGGGGAATAATTCACCCCTCCACTTT
TRBJ2-3,few,TRBV4-1,NA,CASSPTLSDTQYF,TGCGCCAGCAGCCCCACCCTTTCGGATACGCAGTATTTT
TRBJ1-3,NA,TRBV6-1,NA,CASSEQASSGNTIYF,TGTGCCAGCAGTGAACAGGCCAGCTCTGGAAACACCATATATTTT
TRBJ1-1,NA,TRBV29-1,NA,CSLGMNTEAFF,TGCAGTCTCGGCATGAACACTGAAGCTTTCTTT
TRBJ2-5,NA,TRBV25-1,TRBD1,CASSEMGQGAGETQYF,TGTGCCAGCAGTGAAATGGGACAGGGGGCGGGAGAGACCCAGTACTTC
TRBJ2-1,NA,TRBV19,NA,CASSIGGGEQFF,TGTGCCAGTAGTATAGGGGGCGGGGAGCAGTTCTTC